One TCR beta chain is described in this entry. Looked up from germline, CDR1 is SQVTM and CDR2 is ANQGSEA. The V segment lost 7 bases and the J segment 4 bases; nucleotides outside the gene matches: 5. The CDR3 is 12 amino acids. The sample is drawn from a study of T cell responses to AZD1222 COVID-19 vaccine. TCRdb's copy holds only in-frame clones and misses some; the assay was immunoSEQ multiplex PCR. The repertoire holds roughly 150,000 clones, with around 88% as singletons. The TCR originated in an adult in good health. Sequencing used peripheral blood, obtained on day 0 of MenACWY control vaccination. This chain connects TRBV29-1 to TRBJ1-1; 8 positions agree with TRBD1. CDR3 nucleotides: TGCAGCGCGATTACAGGGGGCACTGAAGCTTTCTTT. Its protein product is CSAITGGTEAFF.